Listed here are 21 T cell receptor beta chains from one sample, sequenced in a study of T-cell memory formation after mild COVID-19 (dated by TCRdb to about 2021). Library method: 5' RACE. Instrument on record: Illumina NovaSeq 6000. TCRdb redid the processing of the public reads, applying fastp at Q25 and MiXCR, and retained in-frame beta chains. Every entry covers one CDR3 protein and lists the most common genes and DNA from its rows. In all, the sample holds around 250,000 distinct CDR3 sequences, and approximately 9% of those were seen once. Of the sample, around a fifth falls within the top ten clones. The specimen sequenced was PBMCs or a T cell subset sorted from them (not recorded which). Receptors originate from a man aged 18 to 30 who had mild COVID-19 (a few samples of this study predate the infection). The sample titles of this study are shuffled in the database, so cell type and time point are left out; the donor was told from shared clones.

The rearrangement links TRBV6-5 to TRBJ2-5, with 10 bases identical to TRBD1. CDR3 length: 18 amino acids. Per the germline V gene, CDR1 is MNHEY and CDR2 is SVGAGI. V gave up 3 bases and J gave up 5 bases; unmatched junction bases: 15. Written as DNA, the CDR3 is TGTGCCAGCAGTTATCTATCGGGGACAGGGGATAGGAGGGAGACCCAGTACTTC. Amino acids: CASSYLSGTGDRRETQYF.

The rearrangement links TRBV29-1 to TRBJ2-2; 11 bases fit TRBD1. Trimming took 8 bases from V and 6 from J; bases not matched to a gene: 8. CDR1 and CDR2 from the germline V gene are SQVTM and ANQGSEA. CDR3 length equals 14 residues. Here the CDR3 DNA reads TGCAGCACGACCGGACAGGGGGCGGCCGGGGAGCTGTTTTTT. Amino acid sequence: CSTTGQGAAGELFF.

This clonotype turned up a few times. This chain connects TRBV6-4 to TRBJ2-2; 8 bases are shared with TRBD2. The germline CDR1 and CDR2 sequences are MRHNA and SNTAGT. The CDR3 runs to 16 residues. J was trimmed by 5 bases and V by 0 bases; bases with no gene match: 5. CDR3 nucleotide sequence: TGTGCCAGCAGTGACTCAACAAGCGGGGGAACCGGGGAGCTGTTTTTT. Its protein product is CASSDSTSGGTGELFF.

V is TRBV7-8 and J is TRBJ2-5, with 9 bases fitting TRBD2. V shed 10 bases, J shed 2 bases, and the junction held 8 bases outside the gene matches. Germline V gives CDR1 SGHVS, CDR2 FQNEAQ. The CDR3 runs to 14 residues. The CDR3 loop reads CATTRGGPQETQYF. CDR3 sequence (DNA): TGTGCCACTACGCGGGGGGGACCACAAGAGACCCAGTACTTC.

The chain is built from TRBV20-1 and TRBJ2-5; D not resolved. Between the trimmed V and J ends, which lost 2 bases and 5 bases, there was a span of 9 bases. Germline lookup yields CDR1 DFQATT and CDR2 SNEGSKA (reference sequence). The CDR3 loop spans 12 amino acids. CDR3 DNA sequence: TGCAGTGCTAGACGGACCGGGGAGACCCAGTACTTC. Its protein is CSARRTGETQYF.

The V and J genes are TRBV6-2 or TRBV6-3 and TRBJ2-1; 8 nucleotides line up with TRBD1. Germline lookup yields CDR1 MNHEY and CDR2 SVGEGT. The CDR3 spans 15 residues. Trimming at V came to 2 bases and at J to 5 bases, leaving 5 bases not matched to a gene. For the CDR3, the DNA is TGTGCCAGCAGTTACGCCAGGGGGCGCGACAATGAGCAGTTCTTC. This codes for CASSYARGRDNEQFF.

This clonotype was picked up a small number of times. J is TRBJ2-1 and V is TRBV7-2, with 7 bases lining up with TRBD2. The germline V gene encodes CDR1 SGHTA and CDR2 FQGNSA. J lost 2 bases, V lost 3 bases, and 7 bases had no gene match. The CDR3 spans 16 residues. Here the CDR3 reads CASSLVASGTYNEQFF. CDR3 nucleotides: TGTGCCAGCAGCTTGGTAGCTAGCGGAACCTACAATGAGCAGTTCTTC.

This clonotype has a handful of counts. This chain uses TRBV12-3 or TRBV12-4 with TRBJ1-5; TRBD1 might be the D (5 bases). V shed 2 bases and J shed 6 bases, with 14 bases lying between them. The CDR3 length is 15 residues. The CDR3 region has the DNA TGTGCCAGCAGTTTAAGGGGTCTGGGTCTTCAGCCCCAGCATTTT. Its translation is CASSLRGLGLQPQHF.

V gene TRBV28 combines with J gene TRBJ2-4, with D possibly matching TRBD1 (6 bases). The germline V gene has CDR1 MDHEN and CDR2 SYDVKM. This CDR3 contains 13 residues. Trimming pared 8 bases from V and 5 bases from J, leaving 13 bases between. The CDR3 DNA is TGTGCCAGCGTATGGGGGCGGCAAAACATTCAGTACTTC. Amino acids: CASVWGRQNIQYF.

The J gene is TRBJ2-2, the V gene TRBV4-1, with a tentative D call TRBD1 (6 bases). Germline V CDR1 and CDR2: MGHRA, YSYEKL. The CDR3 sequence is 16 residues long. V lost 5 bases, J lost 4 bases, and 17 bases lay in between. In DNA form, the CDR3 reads TGCGCCAGCAGCTCTAGGGTAGGGGGAAGCACCGGGGAGCTGTTTTTT. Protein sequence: CASSSRVGGSTGELFF.

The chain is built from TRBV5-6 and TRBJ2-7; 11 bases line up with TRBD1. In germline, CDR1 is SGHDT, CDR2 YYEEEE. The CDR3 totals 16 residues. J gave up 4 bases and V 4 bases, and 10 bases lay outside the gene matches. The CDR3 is CASSGLDRGRVYEQYV. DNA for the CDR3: TGTGCCAGCAGCGGACTGGACAGGGGGCGCGTTTACGAGCAGTACGTC.

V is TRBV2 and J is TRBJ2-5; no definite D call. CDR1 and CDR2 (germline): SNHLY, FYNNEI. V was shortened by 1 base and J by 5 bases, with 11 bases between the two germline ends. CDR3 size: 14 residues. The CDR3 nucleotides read TGTGCCAGCAGTGAAGTAATAGCTGGGGAGACCCAGTACTTC. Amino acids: CASSEVIAGETQYF.

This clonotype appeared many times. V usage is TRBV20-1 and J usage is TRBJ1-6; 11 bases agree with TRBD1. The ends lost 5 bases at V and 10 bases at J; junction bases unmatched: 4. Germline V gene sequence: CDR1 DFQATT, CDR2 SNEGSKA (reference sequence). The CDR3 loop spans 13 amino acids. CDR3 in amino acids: CSAYGQGASPLHF. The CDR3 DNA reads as TGCAGTGCTTATGGACAGGGGGCGTCACCCCTCCACTTT.

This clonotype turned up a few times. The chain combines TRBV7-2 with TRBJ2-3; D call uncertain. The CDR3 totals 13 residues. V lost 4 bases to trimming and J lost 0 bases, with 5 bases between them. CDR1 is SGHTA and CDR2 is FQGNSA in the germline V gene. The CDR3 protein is CASSSGSTDTQYF. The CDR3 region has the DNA TGTGCCAGCAGCTCCGGGAGCACAGATACGCAGTATTTT.

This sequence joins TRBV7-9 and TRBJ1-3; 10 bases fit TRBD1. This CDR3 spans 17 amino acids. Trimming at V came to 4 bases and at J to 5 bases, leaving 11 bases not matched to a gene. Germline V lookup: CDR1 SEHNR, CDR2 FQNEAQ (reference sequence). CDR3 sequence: CASSSPGQGLHRNTIYF. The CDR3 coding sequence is TGTGCCAGCAGCTCTCCGGGACAGGGGCTCCATCGAAACACCATATATTTT.

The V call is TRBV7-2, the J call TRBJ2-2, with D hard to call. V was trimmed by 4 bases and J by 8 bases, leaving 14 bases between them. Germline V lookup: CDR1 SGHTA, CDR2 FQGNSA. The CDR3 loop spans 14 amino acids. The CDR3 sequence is CASSSPTERGELFF. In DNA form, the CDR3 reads TGTGCCAGCAGCTCCCCGACGGAGCGTGGGGAGCTGTTTTTT.

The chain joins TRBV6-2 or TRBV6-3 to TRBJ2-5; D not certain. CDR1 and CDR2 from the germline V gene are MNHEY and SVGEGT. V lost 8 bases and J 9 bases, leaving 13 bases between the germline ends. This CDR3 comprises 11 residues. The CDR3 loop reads CASSGKLAQYF. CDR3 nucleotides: TGTGCCAGCTCAGGCAAGTTGGCCCAGTACTTC.

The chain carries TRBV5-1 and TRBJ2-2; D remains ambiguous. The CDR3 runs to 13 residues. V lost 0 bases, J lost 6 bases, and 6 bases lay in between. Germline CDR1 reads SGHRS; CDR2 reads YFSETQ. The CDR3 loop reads CASSLVPSGELFF. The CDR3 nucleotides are TGCGCCAGCAGCTTGGTGCCCTCCGGGGAGCTGTTTTTT.

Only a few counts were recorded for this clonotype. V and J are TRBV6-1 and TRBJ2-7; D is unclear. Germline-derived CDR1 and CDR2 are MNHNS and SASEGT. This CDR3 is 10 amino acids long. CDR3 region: CASGELRLRV. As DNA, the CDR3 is TGTGCCAGCGGCGAACTCCGCCTAAGGGTC.

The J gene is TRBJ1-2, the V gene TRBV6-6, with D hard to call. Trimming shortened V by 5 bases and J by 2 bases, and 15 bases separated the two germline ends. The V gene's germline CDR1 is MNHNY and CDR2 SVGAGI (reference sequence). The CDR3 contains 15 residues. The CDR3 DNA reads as TGTGCCAGCAGTAAGACGTTGACGCGAAACTATGGCTACACCTTC. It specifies CASSKTLTRNYGYTF.

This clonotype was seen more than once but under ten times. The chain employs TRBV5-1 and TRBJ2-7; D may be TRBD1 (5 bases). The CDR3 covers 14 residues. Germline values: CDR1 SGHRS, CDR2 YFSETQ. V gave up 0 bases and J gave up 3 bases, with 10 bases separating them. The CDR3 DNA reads TGCGCCAGCAGCTTGGAATCAGGGCTCTACGAGCAGTACGTC. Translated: CASSLESGLYEQYV.